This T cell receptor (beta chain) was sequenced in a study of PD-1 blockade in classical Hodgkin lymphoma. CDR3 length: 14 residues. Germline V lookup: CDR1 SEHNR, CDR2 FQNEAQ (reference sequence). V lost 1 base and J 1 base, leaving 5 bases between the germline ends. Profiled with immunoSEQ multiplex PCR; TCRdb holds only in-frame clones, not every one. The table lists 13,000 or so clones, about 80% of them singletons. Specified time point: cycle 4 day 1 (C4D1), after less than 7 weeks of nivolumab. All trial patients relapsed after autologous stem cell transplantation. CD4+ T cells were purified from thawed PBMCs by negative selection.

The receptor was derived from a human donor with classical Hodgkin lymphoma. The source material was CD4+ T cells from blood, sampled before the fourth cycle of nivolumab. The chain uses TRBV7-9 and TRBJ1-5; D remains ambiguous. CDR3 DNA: TGTGCCAGCAGCTTAGTGGGGAGCAATCAGCCCCAGCATTTT. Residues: CASSLVGSNQPQHF.